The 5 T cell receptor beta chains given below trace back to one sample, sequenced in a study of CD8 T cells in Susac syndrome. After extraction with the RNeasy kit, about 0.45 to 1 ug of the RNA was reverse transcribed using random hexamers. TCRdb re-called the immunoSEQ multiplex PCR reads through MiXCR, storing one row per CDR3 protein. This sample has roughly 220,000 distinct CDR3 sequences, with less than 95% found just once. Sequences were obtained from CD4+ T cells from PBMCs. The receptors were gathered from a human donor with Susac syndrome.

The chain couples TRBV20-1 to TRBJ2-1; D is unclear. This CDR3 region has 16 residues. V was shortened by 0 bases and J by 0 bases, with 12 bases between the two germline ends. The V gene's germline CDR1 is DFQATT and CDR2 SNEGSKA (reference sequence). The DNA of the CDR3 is TGCAGTGCTAGAGATCCCAGCGACCTCTCCTACAATGAGCAGTTCTTC. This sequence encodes CSARDPSDLSYNEQFF.

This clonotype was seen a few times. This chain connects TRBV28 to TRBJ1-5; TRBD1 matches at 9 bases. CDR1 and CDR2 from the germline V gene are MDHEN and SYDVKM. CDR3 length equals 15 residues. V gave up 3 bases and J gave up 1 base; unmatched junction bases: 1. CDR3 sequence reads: CASSLGQGSNQPQHF. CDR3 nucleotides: TGTGCCAGCAGTTTGGGACAGGGAAGCAATCAGCCCCAGCATTTT. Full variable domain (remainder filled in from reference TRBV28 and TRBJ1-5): DVKVTQSSRYLVKRTGEKVFLECVQDMDHENMFWYRQDPGLGLRLIYFSYDVKMKEKGDIPEGYSVSREKKERFSLILESASTNQTSMYLCASSLGQGSNQPQHFGDGTRLSIL.

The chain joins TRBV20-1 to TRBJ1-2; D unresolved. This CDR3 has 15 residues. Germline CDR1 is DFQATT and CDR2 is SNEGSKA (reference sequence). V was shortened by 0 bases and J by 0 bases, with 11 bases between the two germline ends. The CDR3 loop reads CSARDPRRSNYGYTF. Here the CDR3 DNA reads TGCAGTGCTAGAGACCCCAGGCGATCTAACTATGGCTACACCTTC.

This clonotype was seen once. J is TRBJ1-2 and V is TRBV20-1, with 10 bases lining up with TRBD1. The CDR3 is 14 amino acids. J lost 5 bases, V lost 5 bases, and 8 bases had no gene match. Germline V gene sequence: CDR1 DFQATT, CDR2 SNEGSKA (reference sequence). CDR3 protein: CSAFRQGAPYGYTF. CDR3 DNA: TGCAGTGCTTTTAGACAGGGGGCTCCGTATGGCTACACCTTC.

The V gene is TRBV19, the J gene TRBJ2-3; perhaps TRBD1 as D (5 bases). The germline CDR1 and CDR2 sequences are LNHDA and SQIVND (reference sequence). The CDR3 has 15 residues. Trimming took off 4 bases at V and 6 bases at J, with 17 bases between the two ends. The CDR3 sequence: CASSTQGKGLDTQYF. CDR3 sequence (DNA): TGTGCCAGTAGTACCCAGGGAAAAGGGTTGGATACGCAGTATTTT.